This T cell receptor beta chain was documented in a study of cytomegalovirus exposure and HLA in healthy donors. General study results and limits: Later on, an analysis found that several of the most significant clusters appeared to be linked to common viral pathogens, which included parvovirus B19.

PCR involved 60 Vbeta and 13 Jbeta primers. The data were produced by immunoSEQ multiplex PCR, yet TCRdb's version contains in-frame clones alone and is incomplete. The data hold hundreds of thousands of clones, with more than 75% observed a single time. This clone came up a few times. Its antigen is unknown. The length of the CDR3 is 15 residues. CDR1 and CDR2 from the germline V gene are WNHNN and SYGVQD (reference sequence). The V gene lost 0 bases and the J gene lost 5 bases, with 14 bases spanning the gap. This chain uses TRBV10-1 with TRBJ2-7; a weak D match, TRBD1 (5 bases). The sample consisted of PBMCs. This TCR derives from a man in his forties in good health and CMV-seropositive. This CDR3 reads CASSESIAGSDEQYF. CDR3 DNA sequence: TGCGCCAGCAGTGAGTCGATTGCAGGGTCCGACGAGCAGTACTTC.